Presented here are 32 T cell receptor beta chains from one specimen sequenced in a study of OX40 agonist ivuxolimab in advanced cancers. Data came from immunoSEQ multiplex PCR; TCRdb stores just in-frame clones and leaves some out. The sample consists of just under 85,000 clones, around four fifths of them appearing once. Sequenced material: CD4+ or CD8+ T cells sorted from blood, taken in a trial of the OX40 agonist ivuxolimab. These receptor sequences come from an adult with an advanced solid tumor such as melanoma, head and neck, liver or kidney cancer.

This clone was observed a single time. The chain employs TRBV19 and TRBJ2-2; 9 positions match TRBD2. The CDR3 has 15 residues. Germline V lookup: CDR1 LNHDA, CDR2 SQIVND (reference sequence). V gave up 5 bases and J gave up 4 bases; unmatched junction bases: 5. The CDR3 loop reads CASSFQRGATGELFF. The CDR3 nucleotides read TGTGCCAGTAGTTTCCAGCGGGGGGCCACCGGGGAGCTGTTTTTT.

This chain links TRBV2 with TRBJ1-1; D may be TRBD1 (5 bases). Trimming removed 4 bases at V and 1 base at J, with 10 bases between. The CDR3 totals 14 residues. Germline loops: CDR1 SNHLY, CDR2 FYNNEI. The CDR3 sequence: CASSVSGRNTEAFF. CDR3 DNA sequence: TGTGCCAGCAGTGTGTCAGGGAGGAACACTGAAGCTTTCTTT.

The chain employs TRBV7-9 and TRBJ1-2; tentatively, D is TRBD1 (5 bases). V lost 4 bases and J lost 3, with 12 bases in between. Per the germline V gene, CDR1 is SEHNR and CDR2 is FQNEAQ (reference sequence). This CDR3 spans 14 amino acids. CDR3 DNA sequence: TGTGCCAGCAGCTGGGAACGGGGGGACTATGGCTACACCTTC. Its translation: CASSWERGDYGYTF.

This clone turned up a few times. The V gene is TRBV2, the J gene TRBJ1-6; D gene uncertain. Trimming cost V 0 bases and J 10 bases, with 10 bases left between them. Germline V gene data show CDR1 as SNHLY and CDR2 as FYNNEI. The CDR3 contains 14 residues. The CDR3 loop is CASSEAIRPSPLHF. The CDR3 nucleotides read TGTGCCAGCAGTGAAGCAATCAGGCCATCACCCCTCCACTTT.

With respect to this clone: Other nucleotide sequences from this sample produce the same CDR3. This chain connects TRBV7-3 to TRBJ1-1; 10 bases align to TRBD1. Germline CDR1 SGHTA, CDR2 FQGTGA. The CDR3 covers 13 residues. V shed 4 bases and J 5 bases; nucleotides not matched to a gene: 1. CDR3 loop: CASSWTGGTEAFF. CDR3 in DNA: TGTGCCAGCAGCTGGACAGGGGGGACTGAAGCTTTCTTT. Together with reference TRBV7-3 and TRBJ1-1, the CDR3 gives the full variable domain: GAGVSQTPSNKVTEKGKYVELRCDPISGHTALYWYRQSLGQGPEFLIYFQGTGAADDSGLPNDRFFAVRPEGSVSTLKIQRTERGDSAVYLCASSWTGGTEAFFGQGTRLTVV.

This sequence joins TRBV27 and TRBJ2-5; 8 nucleotides match TRBD1. J gave up 5 bases and V 2 bases, and 10 bases lay outside the gene matches. Germline CDR1 is MNHEY and CDR2 is SMNVEV (reference sequence). The CDR3 is 16 residues long. CDR3 region: CASSLTPGGGQETQYF. CDR3 in DNA: TGTGCCAGCAGTTTAACCCCAGGGGGCGGCCAGGAGACCCAGTACTTC.

V gene TRBV21-1 combines with J gene TRBJ2-1; no check of the table's D call, TRBD1, against the DNA was made. TRBV21-1 is noted as a pseudogene. The length of the CDR3 is 14 residues. Here the CDR3 reads CASSKGRRYNEQFF. CDR3 DNA: TGTGCCAGCAGCAAGGGCAGACGATACAATGAGCAGTTCTTC.

This chain links TRBV5-5 with TRBJ1-5; D is unclear. Germline assignment: CDR1 SGHKS and CDR2 YYEKEE (reference sequence). The CDR3 runs 16 residues. The V end was cut by 0 bases, the J end by 4 bases, with 14 bases between. The CDR3 DNA sequence: TGTGCCAGCAGCTTGGGGTCGACGGGGAGGAATCAGCCCCAGCATTTT. It encodes CASSLGSTGRNQPQHF. Looking up the rest from reference TRBV5-5 and TRBJ1-5 gives the full variable domain: DAGVTQSPTHLIKTRGQQVTLRCSPISGHKSVSWYQQVLGQGPQFIFQYYEKEERGRGNFPDRFSARQFPNYSSELNVNALLLGDSALYLCASSLGSTGRNQPQHFGDGTRLSIL.

The chain joins TRBV4-3 to TRBJ1-1; 9 bases are shared with TRBD1. After removal of 2 bases from V and 12 bases from J, the junction contained 10 bases not matched to a gene. Germline CDR1 LGHNA, CDR2 YSLEER. This CDR3 is built from 14 residues. CDR3 in amino acids: CASSQRNLGQGTFF. In DNA form, the CDR3 reads TGCGCCAGCAGCCAACGAAACCTGGGACAGGGCACTTTCTTT.

The chain has TRBV5-1 and TRBJ1-6, with D possibly matching TRBD1 (6 bases). Germline V CDR1 and CDR2: SGHRS, YFSETQ. This CDR3 is built from 15 residues. With 4 bases removed from V and 7 bases from J, the gap between germline ends came to 15 bases. The CDR3 region is CASSGTGMGNSPLHF. The CDR3 coding sequence is TGCGCCAGCAGCGGCACAGGGATGGGGAATTCACCCCTCCACTTT.

V gene TRBV4-1 combines with J gene TRBJ2-2; D uncertain. Germline loops: CDR1 MGHRA, CDR2 YSYEKL. The V and J ends lost 0 bases and 6 bases respectively, with 8 bases between them. The CDR3 consists of 14 residues. The CDR3, as DNA: TGCGCCAGCAGCCAAGATTTGAGGCCCGGGGAGCTGTTTTTT. Its translation: CASSQDLRPGELFF.

V usage is TRBV5-4 and J usage is TRBJ2-4; no definite D call. This CDR3 comprises 15 residues. The V gene's germline CDR1 is SGHNT and CDR2 YYREEE (reference sequence). Trimming pared 4 bases from V and 0 bases from J, leaving 11 bases between. CDR3 residues: CASSHQTVAKNIQYF. In DNA, the CDR3 is TGTGCCAGCAGCCACCAGACGGTAGCCAAAAACATTCAGTACTTC.

The rearrangement uses TRBV7-6 and TRBJ2-2; 9 bases map to TRBD1. The CDR3 covers 15 residues. The germline CDR1 and CDR2 sequences are SGHVS and FNYEAQ. V lost 3 bases to trimming and J lost 6 bases; unmatched junction nucleotides: 5. CDR3 sequence: CASSFLGQGSGELFF. The CDR3 nucleotides are TGTGCCAGCAGCTTTCTGGGACAGGGTTCCGGGGAGCTGTTTTTT.

The V and J genes are TRBV7-2 and TRBJ2-7, with a weak D call TRBD1 (5 bases). Germline-derived CDR1 and CDR2 are SGHTA and FQGNSA. V was clipped by 5 bases and J by 6 bases, with 11 bases between them. The CDR3 runs 12 residues. The CDR3 DNA is TGTGCCAGCAGCCTTCAGGGTGGCGAGCAGTACTTC. Translated: CASSLQGGEQYF.

In this sample, this clone turned up a few times. The chain is built from TRBV7-9 and TRBJ2-5; the match to TRBD2 covers 11 bases. Germline V gives CDR1 SEHNR, CDR2 FQNEAQ (reference sequence). This CDR3 is 14 amino acids long. J was trimmed by 4 bases and V by 5 bases; bases with no gene match: 3. The CDR3 reads CASSRSGGAETQYF. Here the CDR3 DNA reads TGTGCCAGCAGCCGTAGCGGGGGGGCAGAGACCCAGTACTTC.

This sequence joins TRBV7-2 and TRBJ2-5, with 8 nucleotides matching TRBD2. V shed 5 bases, J shed 3 bases, and the junction held 5 bases outside the gene matches. CDR1 and CDR2 from the germline V gene are SGHTA and FQGNSA. The CDR3 is 14 amino acids. CDR3 amino acids: CASSRGGGEETQYF. CDR3 coding DNA: TGTGCCAGCAGCCGGGGGGGCGGTGAAGAGACCCAGTACTTC.

This clone was detected once. J is TRBJ1-2 and V is TRBV30, with D hard to call. Germline V gene sequence: CDR1 GTSNPN, CDR2 SVGIG (reference sequence). This CDR3 spans 11 amino acids. Trimming cost V 0 bases and J 8 bases, with 7 bases left between them. The CDR3 region has the DNA TGTGCCTGGAGTGTAAGCGGGGGCTACACCTTC. This codes for CAWSVSGGYTF.

This chain joins TRBV19 and TRBJ2-3; D is perhaps TRBD1 (6 bases). Trimming cost V 4 bases and J 9 bases, with 14 bases left between them. The CDR3 covers 13 residues. CDR1 LNHDA and CDR2 SQIVND come from the germline V gene (reference sequence). CDR3 sequence reads: CASSKDSPGTQYF. In DNA, the CDR3 is TGTGCCAGTAGTAAGGACAGTCCGGGAACGCAGTATTTT.

This chain joins TRBV13 and TRBJ2-7, with D perhaps TRBD1 (6 bases). The CDR3 extends over 15 amino acids. V lost 3 bases and J 9 bases, leaving 21 bases between the germline ends. The germline CDR1 and CDR2 sequences are PRHDT and FYEKMQ (reference sequence). CDR3 bases: TGTGCCAGCAGCTTCTCCTACAGGGCCCCAGGTTCGCAGTACTTC. This gives the protein CASSFSYRAPGSQYF.

The CDR3 reads CASSRQGVGQETQYF. In DNA form, the CDR3 reads TGTGCCAGCAGCCGCCAGGGCGTAGGCCAAGAGACCCAGTACTTC. V gene TRBV7-2 combines with J gene TRBJ2-5; D is perhaps TRBD1 (5 bases). The CDR3 spans 15 residues. Germline V gene sequence: CDR1 SGHTA, CDR2 FQGNSA. V dropped 5 bases and J dropped 1 base, with 14 bases sitting between them.

V is TRBV6-5 and J is TRBJ1-2; D is unresolved. V gave up 5 bases and J gave up 7 bases, with 8 bases separating them. The germline CDR1 and CDR2 sequences are MNHEY and SVGAGI. The CDR3 runs to 11 residues. The CDR3, as DNA: TGTGCCAGCAGTGGCGGAACTGGCTACACCTTC. It specifies CASSGGTGYTF.

This sequence joins TRBV7-3 and TRBJ2-1, with TRBD1 matching over 9 bases. CDR3 length equals 15 residues. Trimming cost V 4 bases and J 1 base; bases outside gene matches: 2. Germline V lookup: CDR1 SGHTA, CDR2 FQGTGA. CDR3 nucleotides: TGTGCCAGCAGCTCGGACAGGGGTTCCTACAATGAGCAGTTCTTC. Its protein product is CASSSDRGSYNEQFF.

The V and J genes are TRBV30 and TRBJ2-6, with D tentatively TRBD1 (8 bases). V shed 4 bases and J shed 3 bases, with 13 bases lying between them. Per germline, CDR1 GTSNPN and CDR2 SVGIG (reference sequence). The CDR3 has 15 amino acids. The CDR3 DNA is TGTGCCTGGACAGGGGGCGGGAGTGGGGCCAACGTCCTGACTTTC. Its translation is CAWTGGGSGANVLTF.

The rearrangement links TRBV18 to TRBJ1-4; 8 bases map to TRBD1. Per germline, CDR1 KGHSH and CDR2 LQKENI. This CDR3 comprises 17 residues. V lost 3 bases to trimming and J lost 0 bases; unmatched junction nucleotides: 6. CDR3 sequence reads: CASSPRTGHSTNEKLFF. The CDR3 DNA reads as TGTGCCAGCTCACCCAGGACAGGGCATTCAACTAATGAAAAACTGTTTTTT.

The chain employs TRBV5-1 and TRBJ2-7, with 10 bases identical to TRBD1. After removal of 3 bases from V and 6 bases from J, the junction contained 6 bases not matched to a gene. This CDR3 has 14 residues. Germline V gives CDR1 SGHRS, CDR2 YFSETQ. The CDR3 coding sequence is TGCGCCAGCAGCTCCGGGACAGGGGAGGGCGAGCAGTACTTC. Translated: CASSSGTGEGEQYF.

This clone was counted only a few times. The chain uses TRBV5-6 and TRBJ2-5; the match to TRBD2 covers 11 bases. The CDR3 is 15 residues long. V shed 3 bases and J 5 bases; nucleotides not matched to a gene: 6. Germline CDR1 and CDR2: SGHDT and YYEEEE. CDR3 in DNA: TGTGCCAGCAGCTATGGGACTAGCGGCCCGGAGACCCAGTACTTC. It encodes CASSYGTSGPETQYF.

This chain links TRBV4-1 with TRBJ1-2; D gene unclear. Germline CDR1 is MGHRA and CDR2 is YSYEKL. V was pared by 1 base and J by 0 bases, with 9 bases between. The CDR3 loop spans 15 amino acids. The CDR3 loop is CASSQVYETNYGYTF. The CDR3 DNA reads TGCGCCAGCAGCCAAGTTTATGAGACTAACTATGGCTACACCTTC.

The V call is TRBV7-2, the J call TRBJ2-5, with a weak D call TRBD2 (6 bases). From germline, CDR1 is SGHTA and CDR2 FQGNSA. The ends were cut back, 2 bases at V and 1 base at J, with 20 bases in the middle. The length of the CDR3 is 18 residues. The CDR3 region is CASSLNVGRGDRQETQYF. The CDR3 bases are TGTGCCAGCAGCTTAAATGTAGGGCGGGGAGACCGCCAAGAGACCCAGTACTTC.

Here the CDR3 DNA reads TGTGCCAGCAGCTCCGTAGGGGCAGGGGGTGGAAACACCATATATTTT. Amino acid sequence: CASSSVGAGGGNTIYF. The rearrangement joins TRBV11-2 to TRBJ1-3; TRBD1 matches at 7 bases. The CDR3 is made up of 16 amino acids. CDR1 is SGHAT, CDR2 FQNNGV, per germline. Trimming removed 4 bases from V and 3 bases from J; junction bases left unmatched: 9. Based on the CDR3 plus reference TRBV11-2 and TRBJ1-3, the full variable domain is EAGVAQSPRYKIIEKRQSVAFWCNPISGHATLYWYQQILGQGPKLLIQFQNNGVVDDSQLPKDRFSAERLKGVDSTLKIQPAKLEDSAVYLCASSSVGAGGGNTIYFGEGSWLTVV.

The DNA for the CDR3 is TGTGCCAGCAGTGAATGGCCCCCGGTAGGGGGCACTGAAGCTTTCTTT. It specifies CASSEWPPVGGTEAFF. This chain joins TRBV2 and TRBJ1-1; D may be TRBD1 (6 bases). Germline V gives CDR1 SNHLY, CDR2 FYNNEI. This CDR3 comprises 16 residues. V was shortened by 2 bases and J by 4 bases, with 17 bases between the two germline ends.

Turning to this clone: The sample holds other DNA sequences that translate to the same CDR3. The chain employs TRBV6-5 and TRBJ1-2, with 11 bases aligning to TRBD1. Per germline, CDR1 MNHEY and CDR2 SVGAGI. Trimming at V came to 2 bases and at J to 4 bases, leaving 6 bases not matched to a gene. The CDR3 sequence is 16 residues long. The CDR3 DNA reads TGTGCCAGCAGTTACCTTCGGACAGGGGGCGGCTATGGCTACACCTTC. It encodes CASSYLRTGGGYGYTF.

This clone was recorded once. The chain recombines TRBV12-5 with TRBJ1-3, with D possibly matching TRBD1 (5 bases). The germline CDR1 and CDR2 sequences are LGHNT and FRNRAP. V was clipped by 2 bases and J by 0 bases, with 14 bases between them. The CDR3 consists of 17 residues. The CDR3 DNA reads as TGTGCTAGTGGTTTGATTACCGGGACCCCCTCTGGAAACACCATATATTTT. It yields the protein CASGLITGTPSGNTIYF.